Below, 4 T cell receptor beta chains from the same sample are listed, as sequenced in a study of post-analysis software for immune sequencing data. Unique molecular identifiers were carried by the TCR beta cDNA libraries. TCRdb processed the PCR reads anew with MiXCR; each CDR3 protein has one entry. The sample comprises hundreds of thousands of distinct CDR3 sequences, approximately 57% of which are singletons, and approximately 4.5% rests with the top ten. Their recognized antigens are unknown. General study findings and limits: Controls showed lower frequencies than patients for roughly five TRBV segments, and TRBV5-6, TRBV5-1 and TRBV20-1 were among these.

The material sequenced was blood. The receptors stem from a girl between 10 and 17 years old with multiple sclerosis.

The gene calls are TRBV7-2 and TRBJ2-1; tentative D call: TRBD2 (5 bases). The tail of the sequence fits TRBJ2-7 better, so the J call may be wrong. The CDR3 spans 13 residues. Germline V gives CDR1 SGHTA, CDR2 FQGNSA. CDR3 in DNA: TGTGCCAGCAGCTTAATTCTCGGGGACGAGCAGTACTTC. Protein: CASSLILGDEQYF.

The genes are TRBV9 and TRBJ2-1; D perhaps matches TRBD2 (6 bases). The CDR3 totals 16 residues. V lost 0 bases to trimming and J lost 0 bases, with 10 bases between them. Germline CDR1 is SGDLS and CDR2 is YYNGEE. DNA of the CDR3: TGTGCCAGCAGCGTAGTTATCGGGAGCTCCTACAATGAGCAGTTCTTC. Translating it yields CASSVVIGSSYNEQFF.

This clonotype has only a few counts. The rearrangement uses TRBV10-3 and TRBJ2-2, with a weak D call TRBD2 (6 bases). The CDR3 length is 14 residues. CDR1 and CDR2 from the germline V gene are ENHRY and SYGVKD. With 7 bases removed from V and 5 bases from J, the gap between germline ends came to 14 bases. The CDR3 DNA sequence: TGTGCCATCAATCAAGGCGGGGAAACCGGGGAGCTGTTTTTT. The encoded protein is CAINQGGETGELFF.

The chain combines TRBV7-9 with TRBJ2-4, with D perhaps matching TRBD2 (6 bases). The J call is in doubt because the DNA end fits TRBJ2-7 better. Germline CDR1 and CDR2: SEHNR and FQNEAQ (reference sequence). The CDR3 extends over 14 amino acids. CDR3 protein: CASRPSSGRTEQYF. The DNA of the CDR3 is TGTGCCAGCCGCCCGAGTAGCGGTAGGACCGAGCAGTACTTC.